This T cell receptor (beta chain) was sequenced for a study of blood T cell repertoires in COVID-19. As for the study in general: The United States, Italy and Spain supplied acute and convalescent COVID-19 samples. T cells, B-cell-depleted T cells, or PBMCs supplied cDNA or gDNA.

Clones were sequenced by immunoSEQ multiplex PCR, and TCRdb holds only the in-frame ones, with some missing. The repertoire includes 150,000 or so clones, about 89% of them detected once, and about 6.5% sits in the top ten. The CDR3 contains 14 residues. The V and J ends lost 5 bases and 0 bases respectively, with 10 bases between them. The germline gives CDR1 SGHTA, CDR2 FQGNSA. This TCR came from an elderly man with acute or convalescent COVID-19. The specimen was peripheral blood. The J gene is TRBJ1-2, the V gene TRBV7-2, with D possibly matching TRBD1 (5 bases). Here the CDR3 reads CASSPGGSNYGYTF. The CDR3 coding sequence is TGTGCCAGCAGCCCGGGGGGGTCTAACTATGGCTACACCTTC.